Sequencing of this TCR beta chain was carried out in a study of human T cells and chemical hapten exposure. The library attached unique molecular identifiers to individual cDNA molecules. TCRdb re-analysed the reads in MiXCR, keeping a single row per CDR3 protein. The sample lists around 120,000 distinct CDR3 sequences; approximately 9.3% were seen once. Sequencing started from total RNA isolated from unfractionated whole blood. The V and J ends lost 6 bases and 8 bases respectively, with 16 bases between them. The CDR3 covers 13 residues. Germline values: CDR1 DFQATT, CDR2 SNEGSKA (reference sequence). Ten or more counts support this clonotype.

The source of this sequence is a human donor in good health. Some clones in this sample may be carry-over from other donors' samples. The chain joins TRBV20-1 to TRBJ1-4; TRBD1 might be the D (6 bases). Sequencing input: whole blood. The CDR3 DNA is TGCAGTGCAGGGGTACAGGGAAGAGAAAAACTGTTTTTT. Its translation: CSAGVQGREKLFF.